This TCR beta chain was captured by sequencing in a study of cytomegalovirus exposure and HLA in healthy donors. The wider study: Approximately 200 million T cells yielded 100 million or so unique TCR beta sequences in earlier analysis. Whole-study results and caveats: It has been reported that TCR beta sequences accurately predicted the HLA-A and HLA-B alleles of most subjects. Later analysis showed TCR association rates varying by HLA locus, highest for DRB1 and lowest for HLA-C. Cytomegalovirus-associated TCR beta chains were listed, numbering 150 to 200.

Researchers ran the PCR with 60 Vbeta and 13 Jbeta primers. Libraries were prepared by immunoSEQ multiplex PCR; TCRdb keeps only in-frame clonotypes and omits some of them. This sample has roughly 300,000 clones, with 75% to 90% found just once. Comment on this clone: Its antigen is unidentified.

The germline V gene has CDR1 SGHTA and CDR2 FQGNSA. Trimming stripped 5 bases from V and 1 base from J, with 9 bases between. This CDR3 has 13 residues. The sequenced sample was PBMCs. The receptor comes from a man aged 35-49 years in good health and CMV-seropositive. This sequence joins TRBV7-2 and TRBJ2-7; D might be TRBD1 (5 bases). CDR3 in DNA: TGTGCCAGCAGCGCCAGGGTTTCCTACGAGCAGTACTTC. Protein: CASSARVSYEQYF.